This T cell receptor (beta chain) was sequenced in a study of blood T cell repertoires in COVID-19. The wider study: Whether acute or convalescent, the COVID-19 samples came from the United States, Italy and Spain. Sample material is recorded as cDNA or gDNA derived from T cells, B-cell-depleted T cells, or PBMCs.

In the authors' workflow: The authors estimated nucleated cell counts from reference gene primer amplification. The table came from immunoSEQ multiplex PCR; TCRdb's copy has only in-frame clones and leaves some out. V, J and clone size derive from that table, while D and trimming were established from the DNA sequence. The data contain hundreds of thousands of clones, around 90% of them singletons. Trimming took off 2 bases at V and 8 bases at J, with 11 bases between the two ends. This CDR3 is built from 13 residues. Germline lookup yields CDR1 SGHDT and CDR2 YYEEEE. The sequence came from a woman aged 18-35 years who had recovered from COVID-19. The chain carries TRBV5-6 and TRBJ2-1; D is undetermined. The source material was peripheral blood. The CDR3 bases are TGTGCCAGCAGCTTAGAATTGGGCGATGAGCAGTTCTTC. Protein product: CASSLELGDEQFF.